What follows are 13 T cell receptor beta chains derived from one specimen sequenced in a study of blood T cell repertoires in COVID-19. Generated by immunoSEQ multiplex PCR, the TCRdb table keeps only in-frame clones and is missing some. Of 85,000 to 90,000 clones in the sample, roughly 78% were seen once. The sequencing input was peripheral blood. Receptors originate from a woman older than 75 with acute or convalescent COVID-19.

The V call is TRBV5-1, the J call TRBJ1-1; possible D gene TRBD1, 5 bases. Trimming stripped 5 bases from V and 6 bases from J, with 11 bases between. CDR1 and CDR2 (germline): SGHRS, YFSETQ. This CDR3 region has 12 residues. CDR3 sequence reads: CASRDVGAEAFF. CDR3 bases: TGCGCCAGCAGGGATGTAGGGGCTGAAGCTTTCTTT.

The chain links TRBV29-1 to TRBJ2-5; 9 bases match TRBD1. The length of the CDR3 is 13 residues. Germline CDR1 and CDR2: SQVTM and ANQGSEA. V lost 6 bases to trimming and J lost 5 bases; unmatched junction nucleotides: 7. The CDR3 reads CSVGQGRMETQYF. The CDR3 DNA reads as TGCAGCGTGGGACAGGGAAGGATGGAGACCCAGTACTTC.

There are a few counts of this clone. The genes are TRBV10-1 and TRBJ2-5; 12 bases align to TRBD2. This CDR3 is 15 amino acids long. J gave up 3 bases and V 6 bases, and 5 bases lay outside the gene matches. Germline V gene data show CDR1 as WNHNN and CDR2 as SYGVQD (reference sequence). The CDR3 reads CASRGRLAGEETQYF. The CDR3 nucleotides are TGCGCCAGCAGGGGAAGACTAGCGGGAGAAGAGACCCAGTACTTC.

This clone was counted once. The chain uses TRBV3-1 (or the pseudogene TRBV3-2) and TRBJ1-1, with D possibly matching TRBD1 (5 bases). Germline lookup yields CDR1 LGHDT and CDR2 YNNKEL (reference sequence). V gave up 4 bases and J gave up 4 bases, with 13 bases separating them. There are 14 residues in the CDR3. CDR3 amino acids: CASSPQVLGTEAFF. CDR3 in DNA: TGTGCCAGCAGCCCACAGGTCTTAGGCACTGAAGCTTTCTTT.

This chain connects TRBV7-9 to TRBJ1-2; 8 bases are a match to TRBD1. Per the germline V gene, CDR1 is SEHNR and CDR2 is FQNEAQ (reference sequence). Trimming removed 5 bases from V and 2 bases from J; junction bases left unmatched: 7. The CDR3 has 15 amino acids. The CDR3 DNA sequence: TGTGCCAGCAGCGTAACAGGGGGAGGCAACTATGGCTACACCTTC. Translated, it gives CASSVTGGGNYGYTF.

The genes are TRBV6-4 and TRBJ1-2, with D perhaps matching TRBD1 (5 bases). The CDR3 covers 13 residues. Germline CDR1 and CDR2: MRHNA and SNTAGT. V dropped 2 bases and J dropped 6 bases, with 10 bases sitting between them. Written as DNA, the CDR3 is TGTGCCAGCAGTGACGGGGGGTTGGATGGCTACACCTTC. It is translated as CASSDGGLDGYTF.

This clone appeared once. V and J are TRBV19 and TRBJ2-7; 9 bases agree with TRBD1. There are 14 residues in the CDR3. J lost 6 bases, V lost 4 bases, and 7 bases had no gene match. The germline gives CDR1 LNHDA, CDR2 SQIVND (reference sequence). CDR3 region: CASSTTGQGAEQYF. CDR3 DNA sequence: TGTGCCAGTAGTACTACGGGACAGGGTGCCGAGCAGTACTTC.

This clone was observed once. The chain recombines TRBV10-3 with TRBJ2-7, with 8 bases matching TRBD1. The CDR3 spans 13 residues. V was pared by 8 bases and J by 4 bases, with 7 bases of the junction left unmatched. CDR1 and CDR2 (germline): ENHRY, SYGVKD. The CDR3 DNA reads as TGTGCCATCTCGGACAGGGTGAGGTACGAGCAGTACTTC. Encoded protein: CAISDRVRYEQYF.

This chain uses TRBV11-2 with TRBJ2-3; D is unresolved. This CDR3 contains 14 residues. CDR1 is SGHAT, CDR2 FQNNGV, per germline. V was trimmed by 1 base and J by 0 bases, leaving 5 bases between them. This CDR3 reads CASSLATSTDTQYF. The CDR3 DNA reads as TGTGCCAGCAGCTTAGCTACTAGCACAGATACGCAGTATTTT.

The rearrangement uses TRBV12-3 or TRBV12-4 and TRBJ2-7; D may be TRBD1 (6 bases). This CDR3 contains 13 residues. V was clipped by 3 bases and J by 7 bases, with 13 bases between them. The CDR3 reads CASSFGQPGEQYF. The CDR3 coding sequence is TGTGCCAGCAGTTTTGGACAGCCGGGAGAGCAGTACTTC.

J is TRBJ1-4 and V is TRBV9; D unclear. The CDR3 consists of 15 residues. Germline V gene sequence: CDR1 SGDLS, CDR2 YYNGEE. The V gene lost 1 base and the J gene lost 6 bases, with 13 bases spanning the gap. The CDR3 nucleotides read TGTGCCAGCAGCGTAATGGCAGGCGTAGATGAAAAACTGTTTTTT. Protein product: CASSVMAGVDEKLFF.

The chain combines TRBV6-1 with TRBJ2-4, with D hard to call. Germline CDR1 MNHNS, CDR2 SASEGT. The CDR3 totals 13 residues. The germline V and J ends were trimmed by 1 base and 5 bases, with 6 bases remaining between them. CDR3 residues: CASSEGSENIQYF. Here the CDR3 DNA reads TGTGCCAGCAGTGAAGGGTCAGAAAACATTCAGTACTTC.

The chain couples TRBV12-3 or TRBV12-4 to TRBJ1-6; D unresolved. Trimming left V 5 bases short and J 9 bases short, with 8 bases between. The CDR3 has 12 residues. The CDR3 reads CASSKRSSPLHF. The CDR3 nucleotides are TGTGCCAGCAGTAAGAGGAGTTCACCCCTCCACTTT.